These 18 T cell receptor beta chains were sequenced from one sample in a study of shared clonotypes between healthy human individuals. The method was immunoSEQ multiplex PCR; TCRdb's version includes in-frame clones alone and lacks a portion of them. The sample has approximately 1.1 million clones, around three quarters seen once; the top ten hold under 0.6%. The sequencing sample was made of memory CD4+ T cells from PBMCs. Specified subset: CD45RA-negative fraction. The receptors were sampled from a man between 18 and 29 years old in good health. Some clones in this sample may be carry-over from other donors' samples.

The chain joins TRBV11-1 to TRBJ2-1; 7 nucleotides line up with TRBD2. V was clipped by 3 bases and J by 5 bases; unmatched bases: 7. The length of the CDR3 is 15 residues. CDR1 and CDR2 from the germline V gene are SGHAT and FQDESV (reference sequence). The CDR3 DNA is TGTGCCAGCAGCTTCTGGGAGGGCCTTGACAATGAGCAGTTCTTC. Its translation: CASSFWEGLDNEQFF.

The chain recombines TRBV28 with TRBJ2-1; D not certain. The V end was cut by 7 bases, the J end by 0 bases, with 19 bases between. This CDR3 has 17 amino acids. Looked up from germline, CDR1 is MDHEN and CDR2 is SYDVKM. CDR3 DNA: TGTGCCAGCATCCCAGCACTCGCGGCCAGCTCCTACAATGAGCAGTTCTTC. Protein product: CASIPALAASSYNEQFF.

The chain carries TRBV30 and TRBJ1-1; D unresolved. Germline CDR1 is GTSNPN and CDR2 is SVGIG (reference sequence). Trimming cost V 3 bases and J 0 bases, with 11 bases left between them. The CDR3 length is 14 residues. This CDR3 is CAWSGVVVNTEAFF. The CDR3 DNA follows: TGTGCCTGGAGCGGGGTAGTGGTGAACACTGAAGCTTTCTTT.

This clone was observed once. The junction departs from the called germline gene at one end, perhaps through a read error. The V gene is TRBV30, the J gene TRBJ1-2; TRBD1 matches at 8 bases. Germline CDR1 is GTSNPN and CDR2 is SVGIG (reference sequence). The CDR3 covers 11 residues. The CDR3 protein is CAWSFLLQGAF. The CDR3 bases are TGTGCCTGGAGCTTTCTTTTACAGGGGGCCTTC. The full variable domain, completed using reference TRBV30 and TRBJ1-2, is SQTIHQWPATLVQPVGSPLSLECTVEGTSNPNLYWYRQAAGRGLQLLFYSVGIGQISSEVPQNLSASRPQDRQFILSSKKLLLSDSGFYLCAWSFLLQGAFGSGTRLTVV.

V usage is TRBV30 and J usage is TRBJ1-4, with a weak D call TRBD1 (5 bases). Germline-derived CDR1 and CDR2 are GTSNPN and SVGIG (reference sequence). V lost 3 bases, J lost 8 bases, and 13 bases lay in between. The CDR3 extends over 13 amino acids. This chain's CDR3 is CAWSLEGPEKLFF. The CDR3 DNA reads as TGTGCCTGGAGCCTCGAGGGACCCGAAAAACTGTTTTTT.

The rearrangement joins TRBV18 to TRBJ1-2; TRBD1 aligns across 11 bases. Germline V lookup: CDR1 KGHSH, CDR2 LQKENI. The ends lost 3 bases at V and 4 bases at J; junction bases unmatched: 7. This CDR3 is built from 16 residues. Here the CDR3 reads CASSPGTGGRGYGYTF. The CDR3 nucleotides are TGTGCCAGCTCACCCGGGACAGGGGGAAGAGGCTATGGCTACACCTTC.

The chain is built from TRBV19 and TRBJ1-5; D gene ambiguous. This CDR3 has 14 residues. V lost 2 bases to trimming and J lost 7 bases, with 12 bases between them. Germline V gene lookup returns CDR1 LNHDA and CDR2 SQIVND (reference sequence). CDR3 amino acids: CASSIPLEVQPQHF. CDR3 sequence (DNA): TGTGCCAGTAGTATACCATTGGAGGTGCAGCCCCAGCATTTT.

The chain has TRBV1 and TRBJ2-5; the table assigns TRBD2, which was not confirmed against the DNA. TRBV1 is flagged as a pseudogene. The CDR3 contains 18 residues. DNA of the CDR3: TGCACCAGCAGCTGCGGACTAGCGGGCGAGGAGACTGAGGAGACCCAGTACTTC. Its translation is CTSSCGLAGEETEETQYF.

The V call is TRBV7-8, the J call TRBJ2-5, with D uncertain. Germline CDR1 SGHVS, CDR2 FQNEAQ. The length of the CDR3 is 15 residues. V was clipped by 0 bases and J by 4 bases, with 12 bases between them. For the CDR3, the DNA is TGTGCCAGCAGCTTAGCGCGGTCTCTAGGAGAGACCCAGTACTTC. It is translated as CASSLARSLGETQYF. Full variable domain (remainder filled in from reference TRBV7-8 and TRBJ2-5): GAGVSQSPRYKVAKRGQDVALRCDPISGHVSLFWYQQALGQGPEFLTYFQNEAQLDKSGLPSDRFFAERPEGSVSTLKIQRTQQEDSAVYLCASSLARSLGETQYFGPGTRLLVL.

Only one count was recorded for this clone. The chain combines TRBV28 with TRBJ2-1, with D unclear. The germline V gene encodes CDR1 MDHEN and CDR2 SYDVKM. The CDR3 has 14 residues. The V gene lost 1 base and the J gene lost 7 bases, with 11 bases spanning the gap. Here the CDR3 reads CASSLSLGWNEQFF. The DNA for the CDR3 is TGTGCCAGCAGTTTATCGCTGGGTTGGAATGAGCAGTTCTTC. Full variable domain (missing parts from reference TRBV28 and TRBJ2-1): DVKVTQSSRYLVKRTGEKVFLECVQDMDHENMFWYRQDPGLGLRLIYFSYDVKMKEKGDIPEGYSVSREKKERFSLILESASTNQTSMYLCASSLSLGWNEQFFGPGTRLTVL.

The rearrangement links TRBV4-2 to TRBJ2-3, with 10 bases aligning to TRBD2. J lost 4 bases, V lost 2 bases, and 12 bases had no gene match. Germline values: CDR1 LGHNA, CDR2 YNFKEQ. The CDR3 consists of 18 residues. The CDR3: CASSQIGPAGGPADTQYF. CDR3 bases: TGTGCCAGCAGCCAAATCGGCCCAGCGGGAGGGCCCGCAGATACGCAGTATTTT.

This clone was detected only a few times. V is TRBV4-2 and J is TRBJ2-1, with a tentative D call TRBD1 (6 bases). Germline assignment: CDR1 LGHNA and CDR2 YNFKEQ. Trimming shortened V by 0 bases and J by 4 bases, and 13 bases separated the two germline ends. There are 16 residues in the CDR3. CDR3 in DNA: TGTGCCAGCAGCCAAGAGGTTCGGACAGTTTACAATGAGCAGTTCTTC. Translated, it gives CASSQEVRTVYNEQFF.

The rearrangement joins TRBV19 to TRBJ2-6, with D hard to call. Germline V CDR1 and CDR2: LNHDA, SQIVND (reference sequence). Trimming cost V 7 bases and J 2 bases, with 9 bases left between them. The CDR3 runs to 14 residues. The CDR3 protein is CASTSRAGANVLTF. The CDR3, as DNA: TGTGCCAGTACGTCAAGGGCTGGGGCCAACGTCCTGACTTTC.

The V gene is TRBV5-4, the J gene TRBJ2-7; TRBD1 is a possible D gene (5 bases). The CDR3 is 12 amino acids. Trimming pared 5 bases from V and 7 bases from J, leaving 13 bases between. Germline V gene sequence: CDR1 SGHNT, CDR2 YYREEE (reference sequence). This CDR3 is CASSFDSREQYF. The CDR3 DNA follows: TGTGCCAGCAGTTTTGACAGTAGGGAGCAGTACTTC.

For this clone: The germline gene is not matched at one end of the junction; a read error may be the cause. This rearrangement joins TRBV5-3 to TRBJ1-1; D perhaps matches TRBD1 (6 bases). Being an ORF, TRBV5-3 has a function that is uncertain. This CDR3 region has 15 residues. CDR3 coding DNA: TGTGCCAGCAGCTGGGCAAAACAGGGGAACACTGAAGCTTTCTTT. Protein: CASSWAKQGNTEAFF.

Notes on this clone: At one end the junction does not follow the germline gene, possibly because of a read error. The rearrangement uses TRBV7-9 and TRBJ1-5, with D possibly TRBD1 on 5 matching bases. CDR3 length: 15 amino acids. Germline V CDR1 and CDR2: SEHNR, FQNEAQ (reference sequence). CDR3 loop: CASSPVGLSSQPQHF. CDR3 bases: TGTGCCAGCAGCCCAGTGGGGCTCAGCAGTCAGCCCCAGCATTTT.

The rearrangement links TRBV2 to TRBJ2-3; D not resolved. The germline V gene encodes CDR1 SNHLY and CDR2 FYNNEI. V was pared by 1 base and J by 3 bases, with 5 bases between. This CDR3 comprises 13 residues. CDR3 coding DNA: TGTGCCAGCAGTGAAGAGTCAACAGATACGCAGTATTTT. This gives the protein CASSEESTDTQYF.

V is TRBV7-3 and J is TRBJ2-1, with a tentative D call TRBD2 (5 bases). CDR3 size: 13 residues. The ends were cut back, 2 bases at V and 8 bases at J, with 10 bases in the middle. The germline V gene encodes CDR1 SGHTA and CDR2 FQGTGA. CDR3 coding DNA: TGTGCCAGCAGCTTAGAGAGGGCGGATGAGCAGTTCTTC. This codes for CASSLERADEQFF.